This TCR beta chain was sequenced during a study of T-cell memory formation after mild COVID-19. Across the whole study: In these data, TCR clusters were largely donor specific.

After 5'RACE with constant-segment primers, TCR alpha and TCR beta cDNA libraries carrying sample barcodes and UMIs were obtained. Each CDR3 protein gets one entry after TCRdb re-called the 5' RACE reads with MiXCR. This table has around 300,000 distinct CDR3 sequences, around an eighth appearing once. In germline, CDR1 is LNHNV, CDR2 YYDKDF (reference sequence). This CDR3 is 13 amino acids long. Trimming took 5 bases from V and 5 from J, leaving 10 bases between them. Sequenced sample: PBMCs or a T cell subset sorted from them (not recorded which). The receptor's source is a man aged 18 to 35 who had mild COVID-19 (a few samples of this study predate the infection). Cell type and time point are not known. The rearrangement joins TRBV15 to TRBJ1-5; D ambiguous. CDR3 DNA: TGTGCCACCAGCCTGAGGGTGGATCAGCCCCAGCATTTT. Translating it yields CATSLRVDQPQHF.